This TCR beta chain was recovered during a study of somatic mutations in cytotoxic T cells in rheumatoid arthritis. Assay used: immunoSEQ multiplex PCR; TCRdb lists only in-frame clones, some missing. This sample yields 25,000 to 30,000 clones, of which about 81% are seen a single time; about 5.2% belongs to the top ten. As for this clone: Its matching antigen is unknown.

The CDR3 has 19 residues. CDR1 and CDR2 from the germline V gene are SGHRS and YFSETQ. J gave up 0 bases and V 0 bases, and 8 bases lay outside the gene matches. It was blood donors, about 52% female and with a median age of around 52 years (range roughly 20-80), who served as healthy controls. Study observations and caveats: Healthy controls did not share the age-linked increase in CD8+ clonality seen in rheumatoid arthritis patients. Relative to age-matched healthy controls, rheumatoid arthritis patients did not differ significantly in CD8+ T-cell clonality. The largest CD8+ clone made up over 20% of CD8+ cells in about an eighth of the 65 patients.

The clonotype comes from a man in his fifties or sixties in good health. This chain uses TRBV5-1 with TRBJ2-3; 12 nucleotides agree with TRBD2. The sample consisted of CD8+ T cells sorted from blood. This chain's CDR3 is CASSLVVSGTSGSTDTQYF. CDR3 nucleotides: TGCGCCAGCAGCTTGGTGGTCTCAGGGACTAGCGGGAGCACAGATACGCAGTATTTT.